This entry lists 18 T cell receptor beta chains sequenced from one sample in a study of shared clonotypes between healthy human individuals. Repertoires were generated with immunoSEQ multiplex PCR, while TCRdb's copy carries only in-frame clones and drops some. The sample consists of 650,000 to 800,000 clones, under 95% of them appearing once. CD45RO-negative, CCR7-positively selected cells formed the naive CD8 fraction, excluding terminally differentiated effector memory CD45RA+ cells. Sequencing was performed on naive CD8+ T cells sorted from blood. These receptors were taken from a man aged 30 to 45 in good health.

In regard to this clone: Other nucleotide sequences from this sample produce the same CDR3. The chain has TRBV4-1 and TRBJ2-3; D uncertain. Germline CDR1 MGHRA, CDR2 YSYEKL. V was shortened by 1 base and J by 4 bases, with 0 bases between the two germline ends. The CDR3 is made up of 11 amino acids. Here the CDR3 reads CASSQADTQYF. The DNA for the CDR3 is TGCGCCAGCAGCCAAGCAGATACGCAGTATTTT.

This chain connects TRBV6-5 to TRBJ1-1; 7 positions match TRBD1. The CDR3 extends over 14 amino acids. CDR1 MNHEY and CDR2 SVGAGI come from the germline V gene. Trimming removed 7 bases from V and 4 bases from J; junction bases left unmatched: 9. CDR3 protein: CASITSGTATEAFF. CDR3 nucleotide sequence: TGTGCCAGCATTACATCCGGGACAGCCACTGAAGCTTTCTTT.

The rearrangement links TRBV29-1 to TRBJ2-2; weak D call: TRBD1 (5 bases). Germline CDR1 is SQVTM and CDR2 is ANQGSEA. This CDR3 spans 13 amino acids. Trimming pared 8 bases from V and 0 bases from J, leaving 10 bases between. CDR3 in amino acids: CSYFRANTGELFF. The CDR3 nucleotides are TGCAGCTATTTCAGGGCGAACACCGGGGAGCTGTTTTTT.

The rearrangement joins TRBV7-9 to TRBJ1-1; D uncertain. The CDR3 length is 13 residues. V dropped 5 bases and J dropped 0 bases, with 7 bases sitting between them. Germline CDR1 and CDR2: SEHNR and FQNEAQ (reference sequence). The CDR3 DNA sequence: TGTGCCAGCAGCCGACTCATGAACACTGAAGCTTTCTTT. Protein product: CASSRLMNTEAFF.

This clone turned up a few times. The V gene is TRBV2, the J gene TRBJ2-1; D is possibly TRBD2 (6 bases). Trimming removed 3 bases at V and 6 bases at J, with 15 bases between. CDR3 length: 15 residues. Germline CDR1 is SNHLY and CDR2 is FYNNEI. The CDR3 DNA follows: TGTGCCAGCAGTGATTTTCCGGGACTTTTCAATGAGCAGTTCTTC. Encoded protein: CASSDFPGLFNEQFF.

The sample holds one count of this clone. The chain recombines TRBV4-3 with TRBJ2-2; 10 bases are shared with TRBD2. CDR1 and CDR2 from the germline V gene are LGHNA and YSLEER. CDR3 size: 17 residues. J was trimmed by 4 bases and V by 1 base; bases with no gene match: 6. The CDR3 region has the DNA TGCGCCAGCAGCCAAGGCGGCGAGCGGGAGGGCACCGGGGAGCTGTTTTTT. This encodes CASSQGGEREGTGELFF.

The chain combines TRBV9 with TRBJ2-5; 7 nucleotides align to TRBD1. The CDR3 spans 16 residues. J lost 4 bases, V lost 2 bases, and 11 bases had no gene match. Germline values: CDR1 SGDLS, CDR2 YYNGEE. CDR3 in DNA: TGTGCCAGCAGCGTGGGGGTGGCAGGGGGACCAGAGACCCAGTACTTC. As protein: CASSVGVAGGPETQYF.

The chain uses TRBV7-9 and TRBJ2-1, with 10 nucleotides matching TRBD2. The CDR3 consists of 16 residues. V lost 5 bases to trimming and J lost 3 bases; unmatched junction nucleotides: 7. The germline gives CDR1 SEHNR, CDR2 FQNEAQ (reference sequence). The CDR3 loop reads CASSLGTSASYNEQFF. The CDR3 nucleotides read TGTGCCAGCAGCCTGGGGACTAGCGCAAGCTACAATGAGCAGTTCTTC.

The chain recombines TRBV5-8 with TRBJ2-5, with D perhaps matching TRBD2 (5 bases). V was shortened by 0 bases and J by 5 bases, with 14 bases between the two germline ends. Germline CDR1 is SGHTS and CDR2 is YDEGEE. The CDR3 has 15 amino acids. The CDR3 loop reads CASSLDRGLTETQYF. The DNA of the CDR3 is TGTGCCAGCAGCTTGGATCGGGGTTTAACGGAGACCCAGTACTTC. Looking up the rest from reference TRBV5-8 and TRBJ2-5 gives the full variable domain: EAGVTQSPTHLIKTRGQQATLRCSPISGHTSVYWYQQALGLGLQFLLWYDEGEERNRGNFPPRFSGRQFPNYSSELNVNALELEDSALYLCASSLDRGLTETQYFGPGTRLLVL.

In DNA, the CDR3 is TGCAGCGTGGAGGACAGCACTGCGGGCACTGAAGCTTTCTTT. As protein: CSVEDSTAGTEAFF. This chain links TRBV29-1 with TRBJ1-1; possibly TRBD1 for D (6 bases). Germline lookup yields CDR1 SQVTM and CDR2 ANQGSEA. Trimming pared 6 bases from V and 4 bases from J, leaving 18 bases between. The CDR3 contains 14 residues.

The table lists this clone with a few counts. CDR3 nucleotides: TGTGCCAGCAGCATCTACGGGACAGGCGGCTCCTACGAGCAGTACTTC. The encoded protein is CASSIYGTGGSYEQYF. The chain links TRBV7-8 to TRBJ2-7; 8 bases line up with TRBD1. The CDR3 runs 16 residues. Germline-derived CDR1 and CDR2 are SGHVS and FQNEAQ. V was clipped by 5 bases and J by 0 bases; unmatched bases: 9.

V is TRBV4-3 and J is TRBJ2-7; no definite D call. This CDR3 has 16 residues. CDR1 is LGHNA, CDR2 YSLEER, per germline. Trimming stripped 3 bases from V and 0 bases from J, with 15 bases between. CDR3 DNA: TGCGCCAGCAGCCACCCGATGGGATCGAGCTCCTACGAGCAGTACTTC. Protein product: CASSHPMGSSSYEQYF.

Notes on this clone: An end of the junction does not agree with germline; a read error may underlie this. The chain recombines TRBV7-6 with TRBJ2-3; D possibly corresponds to TRBD2 (6 bases). The germline V gene encodes CDR1 SGHVS and CDR2 FNYEAQ. This CDR3 has 14 residues. The CDR3 region is CASTGAEHTDTQYF. CDR3 nucleotides: TGTGCAAGCACGGGAGCGGAGCACACAGATACGCAGTATTTT.

V gene TRBV2 combines with J gene TRBJ2-7; D not certain. The CDR3 consists of 16 residues. In germline, CDR1 is SNHLY, CDR2 FYNNEI. V lost 4 bases to trimming and J lost 3 bases, with 19 bases between them. The CDR3 region is CASSGVGQVNFYEQYF. CDR3 bases: TGTGCCAGCAGTGGAGTAGGGCAGGTGAACTTCTACGAGCAGTACTTC.

The gene calls are TRBV10-2 and TRBJ1-1; 9 positions agree with TRBD1. The CDR3 is made up of 14 amino acids. Germline V gene lookup returns CDR1 WSHSY and CDR2 SAAADI. Trimming at V came to 6 bases and at J to 3 bases, leaving 5 bases not matched to a gene. The CDR3 DNA reads as TGCGCCAGCAGCATTCGGGACAGGGACACTGAAGCTTTCTTT. Translation gives CASSIRDRDTEAFF.

The CDR3 loop is CASSATGSAAEQFF. Written as DNA, the CDR3 is TGTGCCAGCAGTGCGACGGGATCGGCGGCTGAGCAGTTCTTC. The chain has TRBV6-5 and TRBJ2-1; TRBD2 might be the D (5 bases). From germline, CDR1 is MNHEY and CDR2 SVGAGI. The CDR3 totals 14 residues. With 5 bases removed from V and 9 bases from J, the gap between germline ends came to 17 bases.

This clone turned up a few times. The V call is TRBV7-8, the J call TRBJ2-1; D unclear. With 0 bases removed from V and 10 bases from J, the gap between germline ends came to 13 bases. This CDR3 comprises 14 residues. Per germline, CDR1 SGHVS and CDR2 FQNEAQ. DNA for the CDR3: TGTGCCAGCAGCTTAGCGCCCCCGAGTCGCGAGCAGTTCTTC. Protein product: CASSLAPPSREQFF.

The rearrangement uses TRBV7-9 and TRBJ2-7; D call uncertain. This CDR3 is built from 15 residues. Germline CDR1 and CDR2: SEHNR and FQNEAQ (reference sequence). Trimming took 4 bases from V and 0 from J, leaving 13 bases between them. The CDR3 bases are TGTGCCAGCAGCTCATGGGCGGACGGCTCCTACGAGCAGTACTTC. This codes for CASSSWADGSYEQYF.